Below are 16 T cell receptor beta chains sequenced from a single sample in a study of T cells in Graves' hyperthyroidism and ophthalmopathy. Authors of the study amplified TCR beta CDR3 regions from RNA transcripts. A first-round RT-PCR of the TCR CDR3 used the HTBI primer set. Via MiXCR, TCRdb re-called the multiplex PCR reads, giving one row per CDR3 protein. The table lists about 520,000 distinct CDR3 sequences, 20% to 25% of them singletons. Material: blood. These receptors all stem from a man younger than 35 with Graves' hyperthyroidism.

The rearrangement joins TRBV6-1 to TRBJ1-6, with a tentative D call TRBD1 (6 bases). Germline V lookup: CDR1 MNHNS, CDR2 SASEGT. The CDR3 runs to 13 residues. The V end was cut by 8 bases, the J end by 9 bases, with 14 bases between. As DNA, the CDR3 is TGTGCCAGCGTGGTACAGGGAGGTTCACCCCTCCACTTT. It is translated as CASVVQGGSPLHF.

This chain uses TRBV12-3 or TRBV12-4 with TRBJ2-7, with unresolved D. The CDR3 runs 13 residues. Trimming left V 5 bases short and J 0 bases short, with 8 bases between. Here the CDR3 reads CASSPAVSYEQYF. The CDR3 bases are TGTGCCAGCAGTCCGGCGGTCTCCTACGAGCAGTACTTC.

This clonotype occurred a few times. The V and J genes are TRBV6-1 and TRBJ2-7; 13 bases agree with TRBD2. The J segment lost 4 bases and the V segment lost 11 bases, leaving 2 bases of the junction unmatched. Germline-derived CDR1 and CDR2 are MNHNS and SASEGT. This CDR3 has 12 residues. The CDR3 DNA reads TGTGCCGCGACTAGCGGGGGGTACGAGCAGTACTTC. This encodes CAATSGGYEQYF.

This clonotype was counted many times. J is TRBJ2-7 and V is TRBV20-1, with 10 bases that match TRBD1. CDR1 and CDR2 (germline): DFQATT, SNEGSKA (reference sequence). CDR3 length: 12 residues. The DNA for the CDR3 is TGCAGCCCTGGACAGGGGGAATACGAGCAGTACTTC. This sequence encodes CSPGQGEYEQYF.

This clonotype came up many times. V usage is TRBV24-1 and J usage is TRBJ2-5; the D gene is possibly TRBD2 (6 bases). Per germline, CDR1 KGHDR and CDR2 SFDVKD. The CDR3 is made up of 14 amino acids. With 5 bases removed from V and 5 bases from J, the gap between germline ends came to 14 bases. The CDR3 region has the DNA TGTGCCACCAGTGGCGGGGTTCGAGGGGAGACCCAGTACTTC. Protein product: CATSGGVRGETQYF.

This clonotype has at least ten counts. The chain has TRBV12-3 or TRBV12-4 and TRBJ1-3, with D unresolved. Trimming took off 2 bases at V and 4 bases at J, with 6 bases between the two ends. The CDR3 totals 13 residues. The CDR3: CASSLRAGNTIYF. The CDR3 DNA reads TGTGCCAGCAGTTTAAGGGCCGGAAACACCATATATTTT.

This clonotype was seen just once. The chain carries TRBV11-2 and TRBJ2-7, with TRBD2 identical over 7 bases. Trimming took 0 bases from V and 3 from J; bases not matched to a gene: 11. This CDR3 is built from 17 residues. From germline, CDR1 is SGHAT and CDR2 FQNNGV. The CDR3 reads CASSLDRGGATLYEQYF. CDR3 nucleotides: TGTGCCAGCAGCTTAGATCGGGGAGGGGCTACCCTCTACGAGCAGTACTTC. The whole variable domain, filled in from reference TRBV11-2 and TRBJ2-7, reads EAGVAQSPRYKIIEKRQSVAFWCNPISGHATLYWYQQILGQGPKLLIQFQNNGVVDDSQLPKDRFSAERLKGVDSTLKIQPAKLEDSAVYLCASSLDRGGATLYEQYFGPGTRLTVT.

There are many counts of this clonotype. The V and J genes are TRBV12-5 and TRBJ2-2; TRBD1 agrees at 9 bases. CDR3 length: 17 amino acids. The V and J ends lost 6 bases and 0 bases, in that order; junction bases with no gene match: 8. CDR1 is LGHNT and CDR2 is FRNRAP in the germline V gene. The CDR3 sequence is CASGRTGGKANTGELFF. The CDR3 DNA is TGTGCTAGTGGCCGTACAGGGGGCAAAGCGAACACCGGGGAGCTGTTTTTT.

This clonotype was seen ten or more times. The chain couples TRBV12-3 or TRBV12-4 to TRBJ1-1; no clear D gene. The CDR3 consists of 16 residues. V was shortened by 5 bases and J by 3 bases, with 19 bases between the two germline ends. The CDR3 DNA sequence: TGTGCCAGCAGTCCCGAAAAGTACAGCCGGGACACTGAAGCTTTCTTT. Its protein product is CASSPEKYSRDTEAFF.

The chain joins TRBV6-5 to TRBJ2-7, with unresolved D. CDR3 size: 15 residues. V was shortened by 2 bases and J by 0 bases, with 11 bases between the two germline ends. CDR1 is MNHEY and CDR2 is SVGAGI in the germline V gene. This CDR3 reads CASSYRRMSSYEQYF. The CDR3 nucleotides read TGTGCCAGCAGTTACAGACGTATGAGCTCCTACGAGCAGTACTTC.

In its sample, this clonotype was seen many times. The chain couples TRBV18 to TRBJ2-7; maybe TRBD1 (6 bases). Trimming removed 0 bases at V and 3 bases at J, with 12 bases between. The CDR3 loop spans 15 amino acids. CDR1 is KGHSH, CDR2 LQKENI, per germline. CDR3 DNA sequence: TGTGCCAGCTCACCACCGGGGGCACACCGCTACGAGCAGTACTTC. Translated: CASSPPGAHRYEQYF.

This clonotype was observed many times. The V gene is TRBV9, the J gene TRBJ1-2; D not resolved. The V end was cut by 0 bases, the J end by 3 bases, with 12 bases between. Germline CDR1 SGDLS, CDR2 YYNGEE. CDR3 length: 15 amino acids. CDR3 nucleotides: TGTGCCAGCAGCGTAGTGTCCGGATTCGACTATGGCTACACCTTC. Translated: CASSVVSGFDYGYTF.

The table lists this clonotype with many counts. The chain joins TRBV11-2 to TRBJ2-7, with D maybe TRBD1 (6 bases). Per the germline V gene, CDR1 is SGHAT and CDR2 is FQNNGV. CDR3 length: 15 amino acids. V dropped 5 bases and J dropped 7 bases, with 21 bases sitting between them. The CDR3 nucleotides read TGTGCCAGCAGCCCCAGACGGGACACCCTGCAGGAGCAGTACTTC. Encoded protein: CASSPRRDTLQEQYF.

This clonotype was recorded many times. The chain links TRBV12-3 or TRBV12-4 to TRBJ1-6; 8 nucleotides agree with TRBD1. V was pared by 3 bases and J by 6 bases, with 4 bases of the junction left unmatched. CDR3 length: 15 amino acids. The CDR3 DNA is TGTGCCAGCAGTTTTGAGACAGGGGCTAATTCACCCCTCCACTTT. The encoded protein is CASSFETGANSPLHF.

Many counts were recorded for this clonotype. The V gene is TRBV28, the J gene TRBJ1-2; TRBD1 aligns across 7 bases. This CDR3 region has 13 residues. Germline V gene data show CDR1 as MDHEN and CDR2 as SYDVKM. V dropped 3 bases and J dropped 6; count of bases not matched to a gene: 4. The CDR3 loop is CASSLTGTDGYTF. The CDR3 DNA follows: TGTGCCAGCAGTTTGACAGGGACGGATGGCTACACCTTC.

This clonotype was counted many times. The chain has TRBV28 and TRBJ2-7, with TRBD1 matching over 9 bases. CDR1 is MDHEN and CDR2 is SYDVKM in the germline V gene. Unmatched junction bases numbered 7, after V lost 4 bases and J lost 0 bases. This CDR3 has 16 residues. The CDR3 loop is CASSSADRGTSYEQYF. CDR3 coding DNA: TGTGCCAGCAGTTCAGCCGACAGGGGGACCTCCTACGAGCAGTACTTC.